Listed below are T cell receptor beta chains from one sample, sequenced in a study of blood T cell repertoires in COVID-19. Produced via immunoSEQ multiplex PCR; TCRdb's table is partial and in-frame only. The repertoire holds fewer than 500,000 clones, with roughly nine tenths as singletons. Input material: PBMCs or T cells enriched from blood (not recorded which). These receptors were taken from a woman between 18 and 30 years old who had recovered from COVID-19. Both conserved end residues are part of each CDR3. D genes are given only for firm matches. Size is omitted from some rows. Given values are once, few, many or a class for expanded clones.

d_gene: TRBD1; j_gene: TRBJ1-2; v_gene: TRBV6-5; abundance: -; CDR3nt: TGTGCCAGCAGTCAGGACAGGAACTATGGCTACACCTTC; CDR3aa: CASSQDRNYGYTF
d_gene: -; j_gene: TRBJ2-7; v_gene: TRBV21-1; abundance: -; CDR3nt: TGTGCCAGCAGCAGCCGGGACAGGGTTCTCCCTCTCTACGAGCAGTACTTC; CDR3aa: CASSSRDRVLPLYEQYF
d_gene: -; j_gene: TRBJ2-1; v_gene: TRBV29-1; abundance: -; CDR3nt: TGCAGCGTTGAAGGTGTCAGGGGAAATGAGCAGTTCTTC; CDR3aa: CSVEGVRGNEQFF
d_gene: -; j_gene: TRBJ2-3; v_gene: TRBV11-2; abundance: -; CDR3nt: TGTGCCAGCAGCCCAAGCACAGATACGCAGTATTTT; CDR3aa: CASSPSTDTQYF
d_gene: -; j_gene: TRBJ1-3; v_gene: TRBV18; abundance: -; CDR3nt: TGTGCCAGCTCACCGGGCCCCTCTGGAAACACCATATATTTT; CDR3aa: CASSPGPSGNTIYF
d_gene: TRBD1; j_gene: TRBJ1-2; v_gene: TRBV5-1; abundance: few; CDR3nt: TGCGCCAGCAGCTTGGAGGGACAGCTCTATGGCTACACCTTC; CDR3aa: CASSLEGQLYGYTF
d_gene: TRBD2; j_gene: TRBJ2-3; v_gene: TRBV6-5; abundance: -; CDR3nt: TGTGCCAGCAAGGTCGGGACTAGCGAAGATACGCAGTATTTT; CDR3aa: CASKVGTSEDTQYF
d_gene: TRBD1; j_gene: TRBJ1-2; v_gene: TRBV6-5; abundance: -; CDR3nt: TGTGCCAGCAGCCAGGACAGGGAAAACTATGGCTACACCTTC; CDR3aa: CASSQDRENYGYTF
d_gene: -; j_gene: TRBJ1-1; v_gene: TRBV5-8; abundance: -; CDR3nt: TGTGCCAGCAGCTTGGACCGGGTTTTGAACACTGAAGCTTTCTTT; CDR3aa: CASSLDRVLNTEAFF
d_gene: -; j_gene: TRBJ1-2; v_gene: TRBV5-1; abundance: -; CDR3nt: TGCGCCAGCAGCTTGGAGGCAGGGGACTATGGCTACACCTTC; CDR3aa: CASSLEAGDYGYTF
d_gene: TRBD1; j_gene: TRBJ2-7; v_gene: TRBV30; abundance: -; CDR3nt: TGTGCCTGGAATCGAGGGAGGACAGGGGATCGGTACGAGCAGTACTTC; CDR3aa: CAWNRGRTGDRYEQYF
d_gene: TRBD2; j_gene: TRBJ2-2; v_gene: TRBV4-1; abundance: -; CDR3nt: TGCGCCAGCAGCCAACAATTCGGGGGGGCGGACACCGGGGAGCTGTTTTTT; CDR3aa: CASSQQFGGADTGELFF
d_gene: TRBD2; j_gene: TRBJ2-2; v_gene: TRBV19; abundance: -; CDR3nt: TGTGCCTCTGGGGGGGTTGGGACCGGGGAGCTGTTTTTT; CDR3aa: CASGGVGTGELFF
d_gene: -; j_gene: TRBJ2-3; v_gene: TRBV7-8; abundance: -; CDR3nt: TGTGCCAGCAGCCAACGCCACGGAGGGGCGCAGTATTTT; CDR3aa: CASSQRHGGAQYF
d_gene: -; j_gene: TRBJ1-1; v_gene: TRBV27; abundance: -; CDR3nt: TGTGCCAGCGGGCAGGGATACACTGAAGCTTTCTTT; CDR3aa: CASGQGYTEAFF
d_gene: TRBD1; j_gene: TRBJ2-1; v_gene: TRBV4-1; abundance: -; CDR3nt: TGCGCCAGCAGCCAAGGGACATTACAGGGGCCCCGGGTGGGTAATGAGCAGTTCTTC; CDR3aa: CASSQGTLQGPRVGNEQFF
d_gene: TRBD1; j_gene: TRBJ1-2; v_gene: TRBV2; abundance: -; CDR3nt: TGTGCCAGCAGTGAGGCAGGGGGCAAAATTTATGGCTACACCTTC; CDR3aa: CASSEAGGKIYGYTF
d_gene: TRBD1; j_gene: TRBJ1-1; v_gene: TRBV7-2; abundance: -; CDR3nt: TGTGCCAGCAGCTTAGTAGGTCAGGGGGCCGACACTGAAGCTTTCTTT; CDR3aa: CASSLVGQGADTEAFF
d_gene: -; j_gene: TRBJ1-6; v_gene: TRBV9; abundance: -; CDR3nt: TGTGCCAGCAGCCCCCGCCCTTCGGAGAATTCACCCCTCCACTTT; CDR3aa: CASSPRPSENSPLHF
d_gene: TRBD1; j_gene: TRBJ1-2; v_gene: TRBV7-3; abundance: -; CDR3nt: TGTGCCAGCAGCTATGACAGGGCCGGCTACACCTTC; CDR3aa: CASSYDRAGYTF
d_gene: TRBD2; j_gene: TRBJ2-3; v_gene: TRBV19; abundance: -; CDR3nt: TGTGCCAGTAGTACGACAACTAGCGGGGGAGATACGCAGTATTTT; CDR3aa: CASSTTTSGGDTQYF
d_gene: -; j_gene: TRBJ2-3; v_gene: TRBV19; abundance: once; CDR3nt: TGTGCCAGTAGTATGGGGGCAGGGGCTATTGACGCAGATACGCAGTATTTT; CDR3aa: CASSMGAGAIDADTQYF
d_gene: TRBD2; j_gene: TRBJ2-3; v_gene: TRBV28; abundance: -; CDR3nt: TGTGCCAGCAGTGGGGGGGAAAGCGGGACAGATACGCAGTATTTT; CDR3aa: CASSGGESGTDTQYF
d_gene: -; j_gene: TRBJ2-1; v_gene: TRBV7-9; abundance: -; CDR3nt: TGTGCCAGTAACTTGAGGGATGAGCAGTTCTTC; CDR3aa: CASNLRDEQFF
d_gene: TRBD2; j_gene: TRBJ2-1; v_gene: TRBV5-1; abundance: once; CDR3nt: TGCGCCAGCAGCTTCCTAGCGGGGGGGGCGAATGAGCAGTTCTTC; CDR3aa: CASSFLAGGANEQFF
d_gene: TRBD2; j_gene: TRBJ2-5; v_gene: TRBV5-4; abundance: -; CDR3nt: TGTGCCACTAGCGGGGGGGCCGAAGAGACCCAGTACTTC; CDR3aa: CATSGGAEETQYF
d_gene: TRBD1; j_gene: TRBJ2-5; v_gene: TRBV28; abundance: -; CDR3nt: TGTGCCAGCAGAGACAGGGGTGGGGAGACCCAGTACTTC; CDR3aa: CASRDRGGETQYF
d_gene: -; j_gene: TRBJ2-1; v_gene: TRBV19; abundance: few; CDR3nt: TGTGCCAGTAGTACCGTAGCGAATGAGCAGTTCTTC; CDR3aa: CASSTVANEQFF
d_gene: TRBD1; j_gene: TRBJ2-7; v_gene: TRBV3-1/TRBV3-2; abundance: few; CDR3nt: TGTGCCAGCAGCCGGTCCGGGACAGAATTCTCCTACGAGCAGTACTTC; CDR3aa: CASSRSGTEFSYEQYF
d_gene: -; j_gene: TRBJ1-1; v_gene: TRBV18; abundance: -; CDR3nt: TGTGCCAGCTCACCGTTCGGCGGGGAGAACACTGAAGCTTTCTTT; CDR3aa: CASSPFGGENTEAFF
d_gene: -; j_gene: TRBJ1-3; v_gene: TRBV10-2; abundance: -; CDR3nt: TGCGCCAGCAGTAAGGTTGGGGCGGACACCATATATTTT; CDR3aa: CASSKVGADTIYF
d_gene: TRBD2; j_gene: TRBJ2-7; v_gene: TRBV27; abundance: -; CDR3nt: TGTGCCAGCAGTTTCCGGCTAGCGGGGGGCCCTTTCTACGAGCAGTACTTC; CDR3aa: CASSFRLAGGPFYEQYF
d_gene: -; j_gene: TRBJ1-1; v_gene: TRBV30; abundance: -; CDR3nt: TGTGCCTGGGGTGAAGGGGGAGCTTTCTTT; CDR3aa: CAWGEGGAFF
d_gene: TRBD1; j_gene: TRBJ2-3; v_gene: TRBV12-5; abundance: -; CDR3nt: TGTGCTAGTGGTTCCTCCGAAGGGGGCGATACGCAGTATTTT; CDR3aa: CASGSSEGGDTQYF
d_gene: TRBD2; j_gene: TRBJ2-3; v_gene: TRBV7-7; abundance: -; CDR3nt: TGTGCCAGCAGCTTAGGACTAGCGGGGGTACCTTCTAGCACAGATACGCAGTATTTT; CDR3aa: CASSLGLAGVPSSTDTQYF
d_gene: TRBD1; j_gene: TRBJ1-5; v_gene: TRBV3-1/TRBV3-2; abundance: once; CDR3nt: TGTGCCAGCAGCCCGGGACAGTGGCAGCCCCAGCATTTT; CDR3aa: CASSPGQWQPQHF
d_gene: TRBD1; j_gene: TRBJ1-5; v_gene: TRBV19; abundance: -; CDR3nt: TGTGCCAGTAGTATAGGGGGGGACAGGCTGAACCCCCAGCATTTT; CDR3aa: CASSIGGDRLNPQHF
d_gene: TRBD1; j_gene: TRBJ1-2; v_gene: TRBV13; abundance: -; CDR3nt: TGTGCCAGCAGCAGGAGAGGCGGACAGGGGAGCATCGCTAACTATGGCTACACCTTC; CDR3aa: CASSRRGGQGSIANYGYTF
d_gene: -; j_gene: TRBJ1-2; v_gene: TRBV28; abundance: -; CDR3nt: TGTGCCAGCAGTTTCGGTCAGGCGGGGGGCTACACCTTC; CDR3aa: CASSFGQAGGYTF
d_gene: TRBD2; j_gene: TRBJ2-1; v_gene: TRBV6-5; abundance: -; CDR3nt: TGTGCCGCCGGGCTAGCGGGGGAATGGAATGAGCAGTTCTTC; CDR3aa: CAAGLAGEWNEQFF
d_gene: -; j_gene: TRBJ2-3; v_gene: TRBV6-2/TRBV6-3; abundance: -; CDR3nt: TGTGCCAGCAGCCCCTACCCCTCCCCTAGCACAGATACGCAGTATTTT; CDR3aa: CASSPYPSPSTDTQYF
d_gene: -; j_gene: TRBJ2-7; v_gene: TRBV30; abundance: -; CDR3nt: TGTGCCTGGAGTAGGAAGACAGCGAGCTCCTACGAGCAGTACTTC; CDR3aa: CAWSRKTASSYEQYF
d_gene: TRBD1; j_gene: TRBJ1-5; v_gene: TRBV28; abundance: once; CDR3nt: TGTGCCAGCAGTGGACAGGTGGGATCCAGCAATCAGCCCCAGCATTTT; CDR3aa: CASSGQVGSSNQPQHF
d_gene: -; j_gene: TRBJ2-5; v_gene: TRBV3-1/TRBV3-2; abundance: -; CDR3nt: TGTGCCAGCAGCCGAGATTGGGGGGCCCAGTACTTC; CDR3aa: CASSRDWGAQYF